These 22 T cell receptor beta chains came from one sample sequenced in a study of T cell responses to AZD1222 COVID-19 vaccine. The protocol was immunoSEQ multiplex PCR, while the TCRdb copy is restricted to in-frame clones and leaves out a portion. The sample lists about 31,000 clones, roughly 90% occurring once. The input for sequencing was peripheral blood, taken 28 days after the second AZD1222 dose. The receptors here all came from an adult who received the AZD1222 COVID-19 vaccine.

This clone was seen just once. V usage is TRBV7-3 and J usage is TRBJ2-3; 7 nucleotides match TRBD2. The CDR3 consists of 14 residues. J lost 0 bases, V lost 6 bases, and 3 bases had no gene match. Per the germline V gene, CDR1 is SGHTA and CDR2 is FQGTGA. CDR3 nucleotides: TGTGCCAGCAGGCCCGGGGGGAGCACAGATACGCAGTATTTT. Encoded protein: CASRPGGSTDTQYF.

This clone came up once. The CDR3 protein is CASSLGQGNTEAFF. The CDR3 DNA follows: TGTGCCAGCAGCCTGGGACAGGGTAACACTGAAGCTTTCTTT. J is TRBJ1-1 and V is TRBV7-3, with TRBD1 identical over 9 bases. Trimming took 5 bases from V and 2 from J; bases not matched to a gene: 3. The CDR3 totals 14 residues. Per germline, CDR1 SGHTA and CDR2 FQGTGA.

This clone was observed a handful of times. CDR3 DNA: TGTGCCAGCAGTTTATACGGACAGGGGGGGGAGGTGGCTAATTCACCCCTCCACTTT. Amino acid sequence: CASSLYGQGGEVANSPLHF. This chain connects TRBV28 to TRBJ1-6; 10 positions match TRBD1. The CDR3 length is 19 residues. The V and J ends lost 1 base and 6 bases, in that order; junction bases with no gene match: 12. CDR1 is MDHEN, CDR2 SYDVKM, per germline.

This chain uses TRBV6-2 or TRBV6-3 with TRBJ1-1; 7 positions agree with TRBD1. The CDR3 has 16 amino acids. Germline V CDR1 and CDR2: MNHEY, SVGEGT. The V segment lost 2 bases and the J segment 2 bases; nucleotides outside the gene matches: 8. The CDR3 DNA reads as TGTGCCAGCAGTTACGCTCAGGGGGGCTTAAACACTGAAGCTTTCTTT. Translation: CASSYAQGGLNTEAFF.

The V gene is TRBV7-2, the J gene TRBJ1-5; D is uncertain. The CDR3 contains 16 residues. Looked up from germline, CDR1 is SGHTA and CDR2 is FQGNSA. The germline V and J ends were trimmed by 1 base and 0 bases, with 10 bases remaining between them. CDR3 DNA sequence: TGTGCCAGCAGCTTAGATTCGACTAATAGCAATCAGCCCCAGCATTTT. Protein: CASSLDSTNSNQPQHF.

CDR3 residues: CASSVAGPYEQYF. The CDR3 DNA sequence: TGCGCCAGCAGCGTGGCCGGCCCTTACGAGCAGTACTTC. The chain recombines TRBV5-1 with TRBJ2-7; D is undetermined. Trimming shortened V by 4 bases and J by 4 bases, and 12 bases separated the two germline ends. The CDR3 contains 13 residues. Germline V gene sequence: CDR1 SGHRS, CDR2 YFSETQ.

This clone was seen a handful of times. V usage is TRBV27 and J usage is TRBJ1-3, with TRBD1 as a possible D gene (5 bases). This CDR3 has 15 residues. Trimming took 5 bases from V and 0 from J, leaving 11 bases between them. CDR1 and CDR2 (germline): MNHEY, SMNVEV (reference sequence). The CDR3 region is CASSDTGFSGNTIYF. The CDR3 coding sequence is TGTGCCAGCAGTGATACAGGCTTCTCTGGAAACACCATATATTTT.

The rearrangement joins TRBV9 to TRBJ2-7, with D tentatively TRBD1 (6 bases). Trimming pared 0 bases from V and 6 bases from J, leaving 13 bases between. Per the germline V gene, CDR1 is SGDLS and CDR2 is YYNGEE. CDR3 length equals 14 residues. The CDR3, as DNA: TGTGCCAGCAGCGTAGGCAGGGGCCTCGGCGAGCAGTACTTC. Translating gives CASSVGRGLGEQYF.

The rearrangement joins TRBV10-3 to TRBJ1-2, with D perhaps TRBD1 (6 bases). The V gene lost 4 bases and the J gene lost 4 bases, with 10 bases spanning the gap. This CDR3 spans 13 amino acids. Germline V gene lookup returns CDR1 ENHRY and CDR2 SYGVKD. The CDR3 DNA sequence: TGTGCCATCAGTGGATCAGGGGCCTATGGCTACACCTTC. Translation gives CAISGSGAYGYTF.

This chain joins TRBV5-4 and TRBJ2-7; D might be TRBD1 or TRBD2, each matching 6 bases. Germline V gives CDR1 SGHNT, CDR2 YYREEE (reference sequence). The CDR3 sequence is 14 residues long. The ends were cut back, 4 bases at V and 3 bases at J, with 14 bases in the middle. CDR3 coding DNA: TGTGCCAGCAGCCGTCAAGGGGGGAGCTACGAGCAGTACTTC. Protein: CASSRQGGSYEQYF. Filled out from reference TRBV5-4 and TRBJ2-7, the complete variable domain reads ETGVTQSPTHLIKTRGQQVTLRCSSQSGHNTVSWYQQALGQGPQFIFQYYREEENGRGNFPPRFSGLQFPNYSSELNVNALELDDSALYLCASSRQGGSYEQYFGPGTRLTVT.

This chain links TRBV9 with TRBJ2-1, with D perhaps matching TRBD2 (6 bases). This CDR3 has 13 residues. V lost 4 bases to trimming and J lost 7 bases, with 12 bases between them. Germline V lookup: CDR1 SGDLS, CDR2 YYNGEE. CDR3 bases: TGTGCCAGCAGCAGACTAGAGGCAAATGAGCAGTTCTTC. Translated: CASSRLEANEQFF.

V usage is TRBV18 and J usage is TRBJ1-2; D possibly corresponds to TRBD1 (5 bases). The V gene lost 4 bases and the J gene lost 6 bases, with 15 bases spanning the gap. The CDR3 is made up of 14 amino acids. From germline, CDR1 is KGHSH and CDR2 LQKENI. The CDR3 DNA is TGTGCCAGCTCACGGGGCCAATCCCCCCATGGCTACACCTTC. It codes for CASSRGQSPHGYTF.

V is TRBV2 and J is TRBJ1-6; D call uncertain. The V gene lost 1 base and the J gene lost 5 bases, with 6 bases spanning the gap. This CDR3 is built from 14 residues. Per germline, CDR1 SNHLY and CDR2 FYNNEI. CDR3 in DNA: TGTGCCAGCAGTGAAGGCAATCATAATTCACCCCTCCACTTT. This codes for CASSEGNHNSPLHF.

The chain carries TRBV19 and TRBJ2-1, with 8 bases matching TRBD1. Germline values: CDR1 LNHDA, CDR2 SQIVND (reference sequence). The J segment lost 7 bases and the V segment lost 5 bases, leaving 7 bases of the junction unmatched. The CDR3 runs to 14 residues. The CDR3 region has the DNA TGTGCCAGTAGTTGGGGCCAGGGGGCGAATGAGCAGTTCTTC. Translation: CASSWGQGANEQFF. Combining the CDR3 with reference TRBV19 and TRBJ2-1 gives the whole variable domain DGGITQSPKYLFRKEGQNVTLSCEQNLNHDAMYWYRQDPGQGLRLIYYSQIVNDFQKGDIAEGYSVSREKKESFPLTVTSAQKNPTAFYLCASSWGQGANEQFFGPGTRLTVL.

The rearrangement links TRBV7-3 to TRBJ2-5; D is possibly TRBD1 (6 bases). CDR3 length: 16 residues. Germline CDR1 SGHTA, CDR2 FQGTGA. With 0 bases removed from V and 4 bases from J, the gap between germline ends came to 15 bases. The CDR3 region has the DNA TGTGCCAGCAGCTTAACCGGAAGCAGGGGTGGAGAGACCCAGTACTTC. It translates to CASSLTGSRGGETQYF.

This clone appeared once. The V gene is TRBV4-3, the J gene TRBJ2-5; D is undetermined. Germline V CDR1 and CDR2: LGHNA, YSLEER. The CDR3 has 15 amino acids. The V end lost 0 bases, the J end lost 9 bases, and 17 bases lay between the germline ends. The CDR3 DNA reads TGCGCCAGCAGCCAAGATCGGTCTACCCCAGGTGCCCAGTACTTC. The encoded protein is CASSQDRSTPGAQYF.

CDR3 protein: CASSPLGGDQPQHF. As DNA, the CDR3 is TGTGCCAGCAGCCCCCTCGGGGGGGATCAGCCCCAGCATTTT. The chain is built from TRBV7-2 and TRBJ1-5; D is perhaps TRBD1 (5 bases). CDR1 and CDR2 from the germline V gene are SGHTA and FQGNSA. V lost 5 bases, J lost 5 bases, and 13 bases lay in between. The CDR3 totals 14 residues.

Comments on this clone: The junction departs from the called germline gene at one end, perhaps through a read error. The gene calls are TRBV7-2 and TRBJ1-2; 9 bases are a match to TRBD1. The germline V gene encodes CDR1 SGHTA and CDR2 FQGNSA. This CDR3 comprises 14 residues. In nucleotides, the CDR3 is TGTGCCAGCAGCGCACAGGGGGGACAGGGCGTCCGGAGCTTC. Translating it yields CASSAQGGQGVRSF.

V usage is TRBV4-1 and J usage is TRBJ1-6; no definite D call. Per germline, CDR1 MGHRA and CDR2 YSYEKL. The V end lost 1 base, the J end lost 11 bases, and 6 bases lay between the germline ends. The CDR3 extends over 12 amino acids. CDR3 DNA sequence: TGCGCCAGCAGCCAAGCATTGGCACCCCTCCACTTT. This translates into CASSQALAPLHF.

The chain combines TRBV6-2 or TRBV6-3 with TRBJ2-7; 10 nucleotides match TRBD2. The CDR3 is made up of 15 amino acids. The J segment lost 6 bases and the V segment lost 5 bases, leaving 10 bases of the junction unmatched. CDR1 and CDR2 (germline): MNHEY, SVGEGT. The CDR3 loop is CASSLRRSGGGEQYF. CDR3 nucleotides: TGTGCCAGCAGTCTTCGGAGGAGCGGGGGGGGCGAGCAGTACTTC.

This rearrangement joins TRBV3-1 (or the pseudogene TRBV3-2) to TRBJ2-7; TRBD1 might be the D (6 bases). This CDR3 is 15 amino acids long. Looked up from germline, CDR1 is LGHDT and CDR2 is YNNKEL (reference sequence). V lost 1 base to trimming and J lost 3 bases, with 13 bases between them. Here the CDR3 DNA reads TGTGCCAGCAGCCAAGGCACCACAGGGAACTACGAGCAGTACTTC. This encodes CASSQGTTGNYEQYF.

This chain links TRBV28 with TRBJ1-6, with 8 nucleotides matching TRBD1. The V segment lost 2 bases and the J segment 8 bases; nucleotides outside the gene matches: 11. This CDR3 has 17 amino acids. From germline, CDR1 is MDHEN and CDR2 SYDVKM. CDR3 amino acids: CASSLPMTGTGDSPLHF. In nucleotides, the CDR3 is TGTGCCAGCAGTTTACCTATGACTGGGACAGGAGATTCACCCCTCCACTTT.